The 20 T cell receptor beta chains presented below share a single source sample, sequenced in a study of shared clonotypes between healthy human individuals (dated by TCRdb to between 2020 and 2021). Library preparation employed the immunoSEQ multiplex PCR assay. In TCRdb, the immuneACCESS table is reduced to in-frame sequences with V and J assigned. These tables do not hold every clone; where another copy was compared, an unresolved V gene accounts for under half, and the others remain unexplained. A total of hundreds of thousands of clones appear in this sample, 77% of them only once. The top ten clones comprise around 12% of the sample. The sample was PBMCs. The receptors stem from a middle-aged woman in good health. Some clones in this sample may be carry-over from other donors' samples.

The CDR3 DNA is TGTGCCAGCAGCTCGGGACTAGTTCATTACAATGAGCAGTTCTTC. Protein sequence: CASSSGLVHYNEQFF. The chain employs TRBV7-2 and TRBJ2-1; 8 bases map to TRBD2. Trimming cost V 4 bases and J 4 bases; bases outside gene matches: 6. Germline V CDR1 and CDR2: SGHTA, FQGNSA. This CDR3 is built from 15 residues.

CDR3 coding DNA: TGTGCCAGTAGTATAGAGAAGAGGTATTACAATCAGCCCCAGCATTTT. Translation: CASSIEKRYYNQPQHF. The V and J genes are TRBV19 and TRBJ1-5; D gene unclear. V lost 0 bases, J lost 3 bases, and 12 bases lay in between. Germline V gene data show CDR1 as LNHDA and CDR2 as SQIVND (reference sequence). The CDR3 runs 16 residues.

This clone has a handful of counts. V and J are TRBV2 and TRBJ2-3; a possible D gene is TRBD2 (5 bases). The CDR3 runs to 15 residues. Trimming took 3 bases from V and 4 from J, leaving 14 bases between them. CDR1 SNHLY and CDR2 FYNNEI come from the germline V gene. The CDR3 sequence is CASSEVGSGADTQYF. CDR3 DNA: TGTGCCAGCAGTGAGGTGGGGAGTGGGGCAGATACGCAGTATTTT. Complete variable domain (other parts from reference TRBV2 and TRBJ2-3): EPEVTQTPSHQVTQMGQEVILRCVPISNHLYFYWYRQILGQKVEFLVSFYNNEISEKSEIFDDQFSVERPDGSNFTLKIRSTKLEDSAMYFCASSEVGSGADTQYFGPGTRLTVL.

The V gene is TRBV9, the J gene TRBJ2-1; 7 bases are shared with TRBD2. V dropped 2 bases and J dropped 9; count of bases not matched to a gene: 8. The CDR3 contains 14 residues. Germline CDR1 reads SGDLS; CDR2 reads YYNGEE. The CDR3 bases are TGTGCCAGCAGCGTCGGACTAGAATGGTCTGAGCAGTTCTTC. Encoded protein: CASSVGLEWSEQFF.

J is TRBJ1-5 and V is TRBV23-1, with 9 bases aligning to TRBD1. TRBV23-1 belongs to the ORF category, with a function that is uncertain. V trimming: 0 bases; J trimming: 9 bases; junction bases outside the gene matches: 9. This CDR3 region has 16 residues. CDR3 sequence (DNA): TGCGCCAGCAGTCAATCACCGGGACAGGGATACGGGCCCCAGCATTTT. Protein: CASSQSPGQGYGPQHF.

The CDR3 DNA sequence: TGTGCCAGCAGCGGAGACCCGGGGTCGAACACTGAAGCTTTCTTT. As protein: CASSGDPGSNTEAFF. V and J are TRBV28 and TRBJ1-1; D not resolved. The CDR3 has 15 amino acids. Per the germline V gene, CDR1 is MDHEN and CDR2 is SYDVKM. Between the trimmed V and J ends, which lost 6 bases and 1 base, there was a span of 15 bases. Complete variable domain (other parts from reference TRBV28 and TRBJ1-1): DVKVTQSSRYLVKRTGEKVFLECVQDMDHENMFWYRQDPGLGLRLIYFSYDVKMKEKGDIPEGYSVSREKKERFSLILESASTNQTSMYLCASSGDPGSNTEAFFGQGTRLTVV.

With regard to this clone: Other DNA sequences within the sample encode an identical CDR3. The chain is built from TRBV6-5 and TRBJ1-2; tentatively, D is TRBD1 (6 bases). V shed 6 bases and J shed 3 bases, with 11 bases lying between them. CDR1 and CDR2 (germline): MNHEY, SVGAGI. This CDR3 is 13 amino acids long. DNA of the CDR3: TGTGCCAGCAGGCGGGGGGCCGACTATGGCTACACCTTC. Translation gives CASRRGADYGYTF.

The chain employs TRBV7-3 and TRBJ2-2; maybe TRBD2 (5 bases). The germline V gene encodes CDR1 SGHTA and CDR2 FQGTGA. Between the trimmed V and J ends, which lost 2 bases and 5 bases, there was a span of 15 bases. The CDR3 length is 16 residues. CDR3 nucleotide sequence: TGTGCCAGCAGCTTATCTCGGGCCTCGGGAACCGGGGAGCTGTTTTTT. Translating gives CASSLSRASGTGELFF.

V is TRBV6-5 and J is TRBJ2-7; TRBD1 is a possible D gene (6 bases). This CDR3 is built from 14 residues. Trimming took 2 bases from V and 6 from J, leaving 14 bases between them. Germline V gene data show CDR1 as MNHEY and CDR2 as SVGAGI. CDR3 sequence reads: CASSYQAGTPEQYF. CDR3 DNA: TGTGCCAGCAGTTACCAAGCCGGGACACCCGAGCAGTACTTC.

The V gene is TRBV28, the J gene TRBJ1-1; D remains unclear. V was shortened by 5 bases and J by 5 bases, with 18 bases between the two germline ends. Germline V CDR1 and CDR2: MDHEN, SYDVKM. The CDR3 extends over 15 amino acids. The CDR3 coding sequence is TGTGCCAGCAGTGGCAGCAACGGGGTGGGGACTGAAGCTTTCTTT. Encoded protein: CASSGSNGVGTEAFF.

The chain uses TRBV7-8 and TRBJ2-5; 7 bases fit TRBD1. In germline, CDR1 is SGHVS, CDR2 FQNEAQ. V was clipped by 5 bases and J by 2 bases; unmatched bases: 5. The CDR3 has 14 residues. The chain's CDR3 is CASSLRDRQETQYF. Written as DNA, the CDR3 is TGTGCCAGCAGCCTCCGGGACAGACAAGAGACCCAGTACTTC.

This chain joins TRBV7-9 and TRBJ2-7; 9 positions match TRBD2. Germline assignment: CDR1 SEHNR and CDR2 FQNEAQ (reference sequence). V was pared by 5 bases and J by 6 bases, with 8 bases of the junction left unmatched. The CDR3 loop spans 14 amino acids. This CDR3 reads CASSLIAGEGEQYF. The CDR3, as DNA: TGTGCCAGCAGCCTTATAGCGGGAGAGGGCGAGCAGTACTTC.

The chain is built from TRBV27 and TRBJ1-5; the D gene is possibly TRBD1 (5 bases). With 4 bases removed from V and 6 bases from J, the gap between germline ends came to 13 bases. The CDR3 spans 14 residues. Germline V gene lookup returns CDR1 MNHEY and CDR2 SMNVEV (reference sequence). The CDR3 spells CASSSGGAGQPQHF. In DNA form, the CDR3 reads TGTGCCAGCAGTTCAGGTGGGGCCGGTCAGCCCCAGCATTTT.

The V call is TRBV5-4, the J call TRBJ2-3; 11 bases agree with TRBD2. V dropped 4 bases and J dropped 3; count of bases not matched to a gene: 4. CDR1 SGHNT and CDR2 YYREEE come from the germline V gene (reference sequence). The length of the CDR3 is 15 residues. The CDR3 reads CASSRWTSGTDTQYF. The CDR3 bases are TGTGCCAGCAGCCGGTGGACTAGCGGGACAGATACGCAGTATTTT.

Concerning this clone: This could be a read error, since a much larger clone is one nucleotide away. This CDR3 is also generated by other DNA sequences in the sample. The chain recombines TRBV28 with TRBJ2-7; TRBD1 is a possible D gene (6 bases). The CDR3 has 14 amino acids. Germline V gene lookup returns CDR1 MDHEN and CDR2 SYDVKM. V lost 2 bases and J lost 2, with 10 bases in between. In nucleotides, the CDR3 is TGTGCCAGCAGTTTAATAGGGGGACCCTACGAGCAGTACTTC. Amino acids: CASSLIGGPYEQYF.

This sequence joins TRBV28 and TRBJ1-1; a possible D gene is TRBD1 (6 bases). The V end was cut by 6 bases, the J end by 1 base, with 15 bases between. The CDR3 runs to 15 residues. The germline gives CDR1 MDHEN, CDR2 SYDVKM. CDR3 DNA sequence: TGTGCCAGCAGCCTGGGGGGCCATGGGAACACTGAAGCTTTCTTT. This encodes CASSLGGHGNTEAFF.

The J gene is TRBJ1-1, the V gene TRBV5-1; D might be TRBD1 (6 bases). Germline values: CDR1 SGHRS, CDR2 YFSETQ. CDR3 length: 12 amino acids. The germline V and J ends were trimmed by 5 bases and 6 bases, with 11 bases remaining between them. Here the CDR3 DNA reads TGCGCCAGCAGAAAGGGGGGCTCTGAAGCTTTCTTT. Its protein product is CASRKGGSEAFF.

This clone was seen only a few times. The rearrangement uses TRBV2 and TRBJ2-3; maybe TRBD1 (5 bases). Trimming shortened V by 8 bases and J by 6 bases, and 12 bases separated the two germline ends. Looked up from germline, CDR1 is SNHLY and CDR2 is FYNNEI. CDR3 size: 12 residues. The CDR3 is CASGQGMDTQYF. DNA of the CDR3: TGTGCCAGCGGTCAGGGCATGGATACGCAGTATTTT.

The rearrangement joins TRBV2 to TRBJ2-7; no definite D call. V lost 6 bases, J lost 7 bases, and 10 bases lay in between. The CDR3 loop spans 11 amino acids. The germline gives CDR1 SNHLY, CDR2 FYNNEI. The CDR3 bases are TGTGCCAGCAGGTGGCCTGCGGAGCAGTACTTC. Encoded protein: CASRWPAEQYF.

The chain joins TRBV27 to TRBJ2-7; a weak D match, TRBD1 (5 bases). Germline loops: CDR1 MNHEY, CDR2 SMNVEV (reference sequence). Between the trimmed V and J ends, which lost 5 bases and 2 bases, there was a span of 13 bases. The CDR3 sequence is 14 residues long. This chain's CDR3 is CASSPSGSPYEQYF. The CDR3 DNA is TGTGCCAGCAGTCCCTCAGGGTCCCCCTACGAGCAGTACTTC.